This T cell receptor (beta chain) derives from a study of control samples from healthy donors and cancer patients. Data came from immunoSEQ multiplex PCR; TCRdb stores just in-frame clones and leaves some out. The sample contains fewer than 70,000 clones, around 90% of which appear only once. Per the germline V gene, CDR1 is SNHLY and CDR2 is FYNNEI. The V and J ends lost 2 bases and 4 bases, in that order; junction bases with no gene match: 6. The CDR3 length is 15 residues. The TCR sequence derives from a man aged 60 to 75 with head and neck cancer. Material: PBMCs. The chain uses TRBV2 and TRBJ1-2, with 8 bases aligning to TRBD1. This chain's CDR3 is CASSESTGGVYGYTF. In DNA, the CDR3 is TGTGCCAGCAGTGAATCAACAGGGGGTGTCTATGGCTACACCTTC.